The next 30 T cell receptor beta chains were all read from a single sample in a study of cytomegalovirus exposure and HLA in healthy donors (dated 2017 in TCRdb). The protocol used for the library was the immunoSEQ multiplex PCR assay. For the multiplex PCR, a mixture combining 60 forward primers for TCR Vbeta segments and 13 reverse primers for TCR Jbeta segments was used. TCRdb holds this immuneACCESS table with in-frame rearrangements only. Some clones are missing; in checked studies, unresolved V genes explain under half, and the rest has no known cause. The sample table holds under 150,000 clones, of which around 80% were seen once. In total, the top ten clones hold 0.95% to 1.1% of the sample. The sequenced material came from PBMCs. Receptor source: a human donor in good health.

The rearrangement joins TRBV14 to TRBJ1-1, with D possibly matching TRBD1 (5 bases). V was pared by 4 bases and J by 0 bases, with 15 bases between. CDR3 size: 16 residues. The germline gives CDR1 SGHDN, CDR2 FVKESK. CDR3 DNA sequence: TGTGCCAGCAGCCCCGAACTGGGGGGAATGAACACTGAAGCTTTCTTT. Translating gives CASSPELGGMNTEAFF. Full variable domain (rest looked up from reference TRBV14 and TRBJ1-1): EAGVTQFPSHSVIEKGQTVTLRCDPISGHDNLYWYRRVMGKEIKFLLHFVKESKQDESGMPNNRFLAERTGGTYSTLKVQPAELEDSGVYFCASSPELGGMNTEAFFGQGTRLTVV.

The CDR3 region has the DNA TGTGCCAGCAGTTACCTGAGCGGGAATACCCCTTACGAGCAGTACTTC. Translating it yields CASSYLSGNTPYEQYF. The chain carries TRBV6-5 and TRBJ2-7, with 7 bases fitting TRBD2. The CDR3 is made up of 16 amino acids. V lost 2 bases to trimming and J lost 4 bases; unmatched junction nucleotides: 11. Per the germline V gene, CDR1 is MNHEY and CDR2 is SVGAGI.

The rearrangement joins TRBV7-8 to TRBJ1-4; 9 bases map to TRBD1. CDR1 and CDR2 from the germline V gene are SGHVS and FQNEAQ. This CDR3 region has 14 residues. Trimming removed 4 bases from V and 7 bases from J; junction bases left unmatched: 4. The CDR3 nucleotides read TGTGCCAGCAGCTCCGGGACAGGGCTTGAAAAACTGTTTTTT. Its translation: CASSSGTGLEKLFF.

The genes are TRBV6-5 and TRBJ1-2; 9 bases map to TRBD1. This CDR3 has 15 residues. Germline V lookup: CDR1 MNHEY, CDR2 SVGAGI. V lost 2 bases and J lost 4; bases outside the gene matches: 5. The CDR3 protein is CASSYENRGLYGYTF. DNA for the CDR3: TGTGCCAGCAGTTACGAGAACAGGGGGCTCTATGGCTACACCTTC.

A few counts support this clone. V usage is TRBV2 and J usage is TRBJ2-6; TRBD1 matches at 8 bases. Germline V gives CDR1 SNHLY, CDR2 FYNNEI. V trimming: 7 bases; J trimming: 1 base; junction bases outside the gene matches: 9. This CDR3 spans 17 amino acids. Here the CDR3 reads CASTLDRGGSGANVLTF. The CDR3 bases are TGTGCCAGCACTTTAGACAGGGGCGGATCTGGGGCCAACGTCCTGACTTTC. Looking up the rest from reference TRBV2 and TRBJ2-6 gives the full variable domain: EPEVTQTPSHQVTQMGQEVILRCVPISNHLYFYWYRQILGQKVEFLVSFYNNEISEKSEIFDDQFSVERPDGSNFTLKIRSTKLEDSAMYFCASTLDRGGSGANVLTFGAGSRLTVL.

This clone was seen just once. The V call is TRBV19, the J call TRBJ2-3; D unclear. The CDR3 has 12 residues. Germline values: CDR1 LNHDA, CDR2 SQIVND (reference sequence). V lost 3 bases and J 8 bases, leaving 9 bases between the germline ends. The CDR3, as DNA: TGTGCCAGTAGTATCGACTTGGGTACGCAGTATTTT. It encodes CASSIDLGTQYF.

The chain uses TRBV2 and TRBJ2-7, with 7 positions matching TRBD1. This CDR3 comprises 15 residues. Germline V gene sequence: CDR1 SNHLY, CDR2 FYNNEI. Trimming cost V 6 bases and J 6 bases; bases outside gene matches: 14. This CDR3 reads CASRGPGQPSLEQYF. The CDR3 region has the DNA TGTGCCAGCAGGGGGCCGGGACAGCCTTCCCTCGAGCAGTACTTC. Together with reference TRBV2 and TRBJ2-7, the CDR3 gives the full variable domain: EPEVTQTPSHQVTQMGQEVILRCVPISNHLYFYWYRQILGQKVEFLVSFYNNEISEKSEIFDDQFSVERPDGSNFTLKIRSTKLEDSAMYFCASRGPGQPSLEQYFGPGTRLTVT.

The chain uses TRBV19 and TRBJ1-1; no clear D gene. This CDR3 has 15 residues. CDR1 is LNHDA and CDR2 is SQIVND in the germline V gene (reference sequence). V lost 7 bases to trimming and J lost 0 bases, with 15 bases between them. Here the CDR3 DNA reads TGTGCCAGTAAGTCGACAAAGGCGATGAACACTGAAGCTTTCTTT. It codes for CASKSTKAMNTEAFF.

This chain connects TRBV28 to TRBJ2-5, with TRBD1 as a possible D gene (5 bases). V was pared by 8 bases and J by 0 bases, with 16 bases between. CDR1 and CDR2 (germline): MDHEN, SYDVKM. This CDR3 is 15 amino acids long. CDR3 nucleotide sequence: TGTGCCAGCGGTACCGGACAAATGTACCAAGAGACCCAGTACTTC. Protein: CASGTGQMYQETQYF.

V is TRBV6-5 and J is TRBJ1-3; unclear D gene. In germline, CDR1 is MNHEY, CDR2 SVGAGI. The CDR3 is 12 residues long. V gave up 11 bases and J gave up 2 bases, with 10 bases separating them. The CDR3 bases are TGTGCCGTCAGAGGGCCTGGAAACACCATATATTTT. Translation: CAVRGPGNTIYF.

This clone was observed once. In nucleotides, the CDR3 is TGTGCCAGCAGTTACCTAGCGGGGTACGAGCAGTACTTC. It encodes CASSYLAGYEQYF. The V and J genes are TRBV6-5 and TRBJ2-7, with 9 bases aligning to TRBD2. The CDR3 spans 13 residues. Germline V lookup: CDR1 MNHEY, CDR2 SVGAGI. Trimming removed 2 bases from V and 4 bases from J; junction bases left unmatched: 0.

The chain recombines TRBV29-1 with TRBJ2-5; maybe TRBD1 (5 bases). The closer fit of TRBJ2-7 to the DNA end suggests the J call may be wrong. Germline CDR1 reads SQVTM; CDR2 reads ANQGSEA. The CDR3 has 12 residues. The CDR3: CSVVGASYEQYF. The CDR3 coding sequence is TGCAGCGTTGTTGGGGCCAGCTACGAGCAGTACTTC.

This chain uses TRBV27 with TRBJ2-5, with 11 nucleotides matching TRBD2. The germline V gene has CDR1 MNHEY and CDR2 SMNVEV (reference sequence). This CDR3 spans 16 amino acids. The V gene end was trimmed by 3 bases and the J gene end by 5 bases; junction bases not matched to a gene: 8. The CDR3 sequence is CASSFIAGGPRETQYF. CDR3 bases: TGTGCCAGCAGTTTTATAGCGGGGGGGCCACGGGAGACCCAGTACTTC.

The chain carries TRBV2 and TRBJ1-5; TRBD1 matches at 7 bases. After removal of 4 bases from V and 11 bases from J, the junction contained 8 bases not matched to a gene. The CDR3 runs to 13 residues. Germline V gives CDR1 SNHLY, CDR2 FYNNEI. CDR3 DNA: TGTGCCAGCAGTGGCGGCAGGGGGTCGACCCAGCATTTT. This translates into CASSGGRGSTQHF.

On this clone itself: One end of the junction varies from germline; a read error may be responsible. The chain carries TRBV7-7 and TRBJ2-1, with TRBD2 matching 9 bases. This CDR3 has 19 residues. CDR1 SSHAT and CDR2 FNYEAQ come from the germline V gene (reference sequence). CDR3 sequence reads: CASSLSPLGGGVSYNEQFF. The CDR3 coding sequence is TGTGCTAGCAGCTTAAGTCCACTGGGCGGGGGGGTCTCCTACAATGAGCAGTTCTTC.

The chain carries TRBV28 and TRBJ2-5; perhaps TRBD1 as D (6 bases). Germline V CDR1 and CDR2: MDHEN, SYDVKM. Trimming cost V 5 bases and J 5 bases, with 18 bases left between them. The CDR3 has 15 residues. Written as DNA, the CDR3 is TGTGCCAGCAGTCGCTTGGGCTCAAGGGGGGAGACCCAGTACTTC. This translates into CASSRLGSRGETQYF. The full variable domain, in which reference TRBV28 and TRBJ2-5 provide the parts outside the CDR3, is DVKVTQSSRYLVKRTGEKVFLECVQDMDHENMFWYRQDPGLGLRLIYFSYDVKMKEKGDIPEGYSVSREKKERFSLILESASTNQTSMYLCASSRLGSRGETQYFGPGTRLLVL.

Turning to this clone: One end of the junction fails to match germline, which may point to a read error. CDR3 coding DNA: TGTGCCAGCCGTTTCCTGAACACCGGGGAGCTGTTTTTT. It encodes CASRFLNTGELFF. This chain uses TRBV27 with TRBJ2-2; D gene ambiguous. CDR3 length equals 13 residues. The germline V gene has CDR1 MNHEY and CDR2 SMNVEV (reference sequence).

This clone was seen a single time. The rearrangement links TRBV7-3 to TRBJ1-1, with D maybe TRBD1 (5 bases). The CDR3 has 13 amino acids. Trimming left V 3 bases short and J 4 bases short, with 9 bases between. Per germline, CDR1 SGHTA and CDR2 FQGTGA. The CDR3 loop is CASSLGQATEAFF. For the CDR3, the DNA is TGTGCCAGCAGCTTGGGGCAAGCCACTGAAGCTTTCTTT.

The CDR3 region has the DNA TGTGCCAGCAGCTTAGCGAATCGGGGAGGTGCAGATACGCAGTATTTT. Its protein is CASSLANRGGADTQYF. The rearrangement joins TRBV7-8 to TRBJ2-3; D possibly corresponds to TRBD2 (6 bases). The ends were cut back, 0 bases at V and 4 bases at J, with 14 bases in the middle. Germline assignment: CDR1 SGHVS and CDR2 FQNEAQ. The CDR3 has 16 amino acids.

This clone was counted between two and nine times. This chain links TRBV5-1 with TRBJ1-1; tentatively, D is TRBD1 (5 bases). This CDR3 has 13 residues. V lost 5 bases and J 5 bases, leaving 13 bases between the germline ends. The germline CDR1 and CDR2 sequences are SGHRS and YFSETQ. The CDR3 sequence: CASRPLGGTEAFF. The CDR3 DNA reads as TGCGCCAGCAGACCCCTGGGGGGGACTGAAGCTTTCTTT.

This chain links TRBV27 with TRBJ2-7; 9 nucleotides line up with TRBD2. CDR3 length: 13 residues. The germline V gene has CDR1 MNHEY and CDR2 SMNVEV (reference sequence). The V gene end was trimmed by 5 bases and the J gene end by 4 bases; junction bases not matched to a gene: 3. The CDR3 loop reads CASSSGGRYEQYF. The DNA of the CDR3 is TGTGCCAGCAGTAGCGGGGGGAGGTACGAGCAGTACTTC.

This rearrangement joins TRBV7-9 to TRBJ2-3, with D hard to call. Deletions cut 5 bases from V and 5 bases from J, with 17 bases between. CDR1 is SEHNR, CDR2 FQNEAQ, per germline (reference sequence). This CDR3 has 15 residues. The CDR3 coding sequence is TGTGCCAGCAGCCCGAGGAACTACTTAGGAGATACGCAGTATTTT. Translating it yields CASSPRNYLGDTQYF.

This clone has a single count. The CDR3 loop reads CASGGDTFSGANVLTF. The DNA for the CDR3 is TGTGCCAGTGGTGGGGACACATTCTCTGGGGCCAACGTCCTGACTTTC. The rearrangement links TRBV28 to TRBJ2-6, with TRBD1 as a possible D gene (6 bases). V was pared by 9 bases and J by 0 bases, with 15 bases between. There are 16 residues in the CDR3. The germline CDR1 and CDR2 sequences are MDHEN and SYDVKM.

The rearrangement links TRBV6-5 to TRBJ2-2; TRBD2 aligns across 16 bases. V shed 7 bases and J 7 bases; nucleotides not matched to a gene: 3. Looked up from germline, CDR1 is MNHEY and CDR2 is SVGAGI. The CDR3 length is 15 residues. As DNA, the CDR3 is TGTGCCAGCACGGGACTAGCGGGGGGGGGCGGGGAGCTGTTTTTT. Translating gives CASTGLAGGGGELFF.

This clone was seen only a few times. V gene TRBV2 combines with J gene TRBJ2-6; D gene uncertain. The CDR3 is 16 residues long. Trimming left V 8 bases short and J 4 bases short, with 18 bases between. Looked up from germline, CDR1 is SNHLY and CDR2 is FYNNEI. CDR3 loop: CASLVFEPRGANVLTF. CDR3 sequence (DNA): TGTGCCAGCTTAGTCTTTGAGCCAAGAGGGGCCAACGTCCTGACTTTC.

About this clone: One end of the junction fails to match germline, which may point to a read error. CDR3 region: CASSLGGPGGGNEQFF. The CDR3 region has the DNA TGTGCCAGCAGTTTGGGGGGACCCGGGGGAGGGAATGAGCAGTTCTTC. The chain recombines TRBV5-4 with TRBJ2-1; TRBD2 agrees at 7 bases. CDR1 and CDR2 (germline): SGHNT, YYREEE (reference sequence). This CDR3 region has 16 residues.

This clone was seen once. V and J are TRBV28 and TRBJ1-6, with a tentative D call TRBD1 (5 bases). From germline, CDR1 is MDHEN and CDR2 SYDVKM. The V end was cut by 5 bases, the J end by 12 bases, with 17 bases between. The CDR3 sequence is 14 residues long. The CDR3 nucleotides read TGTGCCAGCAGTCCAGGGCCACGTTCCCTACCCCTCCACTTT. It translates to CASSPGPRSLPLHF.

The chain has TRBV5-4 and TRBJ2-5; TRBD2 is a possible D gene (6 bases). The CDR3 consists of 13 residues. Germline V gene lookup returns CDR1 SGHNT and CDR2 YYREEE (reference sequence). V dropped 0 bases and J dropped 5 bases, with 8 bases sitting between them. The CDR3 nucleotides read TGTGCCAGCAGCTTGGCCGCGGGGGAGACCCAGTACTTC. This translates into CASSLAAGETQYF.

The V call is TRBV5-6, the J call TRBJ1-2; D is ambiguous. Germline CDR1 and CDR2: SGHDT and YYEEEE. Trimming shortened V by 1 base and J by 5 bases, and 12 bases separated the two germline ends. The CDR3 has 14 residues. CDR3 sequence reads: CASSLRLGVYGYTF. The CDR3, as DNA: TGTGCCAGCAGCTTGAGATTAGGAGTTTATGGCTACACCTTC. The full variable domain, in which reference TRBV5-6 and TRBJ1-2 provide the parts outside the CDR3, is DAGVTQSPTHLIKTRGQQVTLRCSPKSGHDTVSWYQQALGQGPQFIFQYYEEEERQRGNFPDRFSGHQFPNYSSELNVNALLLGDSALYLCASSLRLGVYGYTFGSGTRLTVV.

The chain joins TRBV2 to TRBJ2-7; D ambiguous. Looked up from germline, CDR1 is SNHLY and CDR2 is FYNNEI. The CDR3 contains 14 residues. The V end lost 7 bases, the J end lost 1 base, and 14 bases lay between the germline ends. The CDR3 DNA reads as TGTGCCAGCATCAGGTCACAGACGTCCTACGAGCAGTACTTC. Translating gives CASIRSQTSYEQYF.